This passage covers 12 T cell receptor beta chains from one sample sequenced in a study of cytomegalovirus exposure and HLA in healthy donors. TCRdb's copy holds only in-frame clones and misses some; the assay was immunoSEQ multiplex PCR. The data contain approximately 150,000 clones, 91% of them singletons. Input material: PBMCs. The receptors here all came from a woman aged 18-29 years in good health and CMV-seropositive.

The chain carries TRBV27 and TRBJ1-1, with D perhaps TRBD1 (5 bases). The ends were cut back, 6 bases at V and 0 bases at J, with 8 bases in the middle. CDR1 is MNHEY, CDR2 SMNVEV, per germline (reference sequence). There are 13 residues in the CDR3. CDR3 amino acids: CASRGGMNTEAFF. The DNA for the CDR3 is TGTGCCAGCAGGGGGGGTATGAACACTGAAGCTTTCTTT.

This chain's CDR3 is CASSESRGSHTQYF. Here the CDR3 DNA reads TGCGCCAGCAGTGAGTCTCGGGGGTCACATACGCAGTATTTT. V is TRBV10-1 and J is TRBJ2-3, with D tentatively TRBD2 (6 bases). Per germline, CDR1 WNHNN and CDR2 SYGVQD (reference sequence). The CDR3 is 14 residues long. The V gene lost 0 bases and the J gene lost 7 bases, with 11 bases spanning the gap.

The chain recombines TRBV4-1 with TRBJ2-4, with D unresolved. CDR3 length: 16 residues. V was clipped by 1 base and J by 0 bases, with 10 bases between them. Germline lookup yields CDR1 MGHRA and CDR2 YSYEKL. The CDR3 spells CASSQGAQEAKNIQYF. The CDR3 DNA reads TGCGCCAGCAGCCAAGGTGCCCAGGAAGCCAAAAACATTCAGTACTTC.

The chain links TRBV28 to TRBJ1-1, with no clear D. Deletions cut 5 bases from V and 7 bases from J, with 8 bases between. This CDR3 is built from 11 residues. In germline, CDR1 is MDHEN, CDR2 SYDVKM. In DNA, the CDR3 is TGTGCCAGCAGTCAAACAGTTGAAGCTTTCTTT. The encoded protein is CASSQTVEAFF.

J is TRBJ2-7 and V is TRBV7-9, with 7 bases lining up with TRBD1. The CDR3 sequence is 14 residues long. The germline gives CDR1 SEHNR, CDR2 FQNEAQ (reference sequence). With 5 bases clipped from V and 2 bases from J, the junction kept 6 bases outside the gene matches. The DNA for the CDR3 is TGTGCCAGCAGCCACCGGGACAGCCCCTACGAGCAGTACTTC. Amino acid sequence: CASSHRDSPYEQYF.

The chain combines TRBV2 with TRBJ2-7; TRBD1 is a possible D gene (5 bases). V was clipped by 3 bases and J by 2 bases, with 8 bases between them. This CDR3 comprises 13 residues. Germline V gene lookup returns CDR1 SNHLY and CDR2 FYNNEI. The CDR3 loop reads CASSDRATYEQYF. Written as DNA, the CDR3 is TGTGCCAGCAGTGACAGGGCGACCTACGAGCAGTACTTC.

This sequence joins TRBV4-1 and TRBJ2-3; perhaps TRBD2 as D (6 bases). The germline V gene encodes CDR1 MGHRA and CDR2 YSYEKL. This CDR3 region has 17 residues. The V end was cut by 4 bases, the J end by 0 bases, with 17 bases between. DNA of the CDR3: TGCGCCAGCAGCCGAAACGACCGGGACTCGAGCACAGATACGCAGTATTTT. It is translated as CASSRNDRDSSTDTQYF.

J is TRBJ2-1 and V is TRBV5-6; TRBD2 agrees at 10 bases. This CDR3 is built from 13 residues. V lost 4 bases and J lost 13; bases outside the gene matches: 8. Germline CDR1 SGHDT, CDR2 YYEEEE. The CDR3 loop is CASSPTGTSVQFF. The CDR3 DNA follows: TGTGCCAGCAGCCCAACCGGGACTAGCGTTCAGTTCTTC.

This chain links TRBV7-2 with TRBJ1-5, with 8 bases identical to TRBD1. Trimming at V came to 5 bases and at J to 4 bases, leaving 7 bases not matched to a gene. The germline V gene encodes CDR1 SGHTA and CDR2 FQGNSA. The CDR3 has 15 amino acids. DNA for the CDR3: TGTGCCAGCAGCCTACAGGGGGGTACGAATCAGCCCCAGCATTTT. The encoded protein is CASSLQGGTNQPQHF.

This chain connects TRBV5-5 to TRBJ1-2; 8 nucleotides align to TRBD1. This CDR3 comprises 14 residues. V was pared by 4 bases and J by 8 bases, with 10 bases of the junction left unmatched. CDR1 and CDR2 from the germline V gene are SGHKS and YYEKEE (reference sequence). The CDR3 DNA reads TGTGCCAGCAGCGGGTATCAGGGGGCGGAGGGCTACACCTTC. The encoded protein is CASSGYQGAEGYTF. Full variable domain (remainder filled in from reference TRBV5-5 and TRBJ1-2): DAGVTQSPTHLIKTRGQQVTLRCSPISGHKSVSWYQQVLGQGPQFIFQYYEKEERGRGNFPDRFSARQFPNYSSELNVNALLLGDSALYLCASSGYQGAEGYTFGSGTRLTVV.

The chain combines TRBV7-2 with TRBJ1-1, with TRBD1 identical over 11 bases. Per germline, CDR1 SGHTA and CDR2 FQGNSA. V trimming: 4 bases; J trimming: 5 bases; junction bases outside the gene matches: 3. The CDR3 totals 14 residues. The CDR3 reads CASSSRDRGTEAFF. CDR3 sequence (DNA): TGTGCCAGCAGCTCCCGGGACAGGGGGACTGAAGCTTTCTTT.

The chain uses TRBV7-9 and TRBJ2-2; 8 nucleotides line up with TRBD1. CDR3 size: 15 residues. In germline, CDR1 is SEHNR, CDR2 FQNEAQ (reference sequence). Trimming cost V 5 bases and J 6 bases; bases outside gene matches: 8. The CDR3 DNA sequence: TGTGCCAGCAGCGTACAGGGGGGCCGTGCCGGGGAGCTGTTTTTT. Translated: CASSVQGGRAGELFF.